Described below is a single TCR beta chain sequence and its context. As yet, its antigen is unknown. CDR1 is SQVTM and CDR2 is ANQGSEA in the germline V gene. Trimming left V 7 bases short and J 3 bases short, with 16 bases between. The CDR3 length is 13 residues. The data stem from a study of T cells after yellow fever vaccination. Study findings and constraints: Among primary-vaccination clones, most reappeared after the booster, at 95% to 96% for CD4 and 88% for CD8. CD4 and CD8 compartments shared a small share of clonotypes.

One entry per CDR3 protein results from TCRdb running MiXCR on the 5' RACE reads. The data contain about 550,000 distinct CDR3 sequences, 15% to 20% of them seen just once; the ten biggest clones take up 13% to 15%. The sequencing here drew on PBMCs, taken 15 days after the yellow fever booster vaccination. V is TRBV29-1 and J is TRBJ2-7, with D tentatively TRBD2 (6 bases). The receptor was derived from a man aged 25-40 years who received the YFV17D yellow fever vaccine. The CDR3: CSAATSRYYEQYF. The CDR3 DNA sequence: TGCAGCGCTGCGACTAGTCGGTACTACGAGCAGTACTTC.